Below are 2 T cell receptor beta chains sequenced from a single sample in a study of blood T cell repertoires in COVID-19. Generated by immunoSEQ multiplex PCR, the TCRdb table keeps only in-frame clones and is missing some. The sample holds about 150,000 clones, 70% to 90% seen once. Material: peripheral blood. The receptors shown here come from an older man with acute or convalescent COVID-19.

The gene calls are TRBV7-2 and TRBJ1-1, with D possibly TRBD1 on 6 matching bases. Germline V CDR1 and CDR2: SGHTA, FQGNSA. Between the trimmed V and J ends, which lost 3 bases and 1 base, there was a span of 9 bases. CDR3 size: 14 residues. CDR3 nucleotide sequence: TGTGCCAGCAGCTTCCTACAGGGGAACACTGAAGCTTTCTTT. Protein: CASSFLQGNTEAFF.

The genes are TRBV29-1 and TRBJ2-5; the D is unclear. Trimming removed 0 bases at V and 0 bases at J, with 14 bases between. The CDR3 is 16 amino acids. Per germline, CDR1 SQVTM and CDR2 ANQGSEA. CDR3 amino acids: CSVEDQVDLNQETQYF. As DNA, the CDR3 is TGCAGCGTTGAAGATCAGGTAGACCTGAACCAAGAGACCCAGTACTTC.